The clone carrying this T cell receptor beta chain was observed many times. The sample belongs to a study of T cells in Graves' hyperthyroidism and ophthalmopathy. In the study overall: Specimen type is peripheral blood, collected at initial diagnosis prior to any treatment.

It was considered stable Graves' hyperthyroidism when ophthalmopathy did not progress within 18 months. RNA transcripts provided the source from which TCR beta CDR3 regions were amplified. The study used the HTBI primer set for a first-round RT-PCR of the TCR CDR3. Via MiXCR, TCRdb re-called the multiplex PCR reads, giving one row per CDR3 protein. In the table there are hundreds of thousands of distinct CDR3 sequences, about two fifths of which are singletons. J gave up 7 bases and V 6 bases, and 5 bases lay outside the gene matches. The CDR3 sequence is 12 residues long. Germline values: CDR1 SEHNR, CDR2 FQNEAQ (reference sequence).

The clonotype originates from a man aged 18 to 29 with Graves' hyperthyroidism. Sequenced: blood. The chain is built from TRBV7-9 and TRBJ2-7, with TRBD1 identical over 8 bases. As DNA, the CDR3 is TGTGCCAGCAGAGTGACAGGGGATGAGCAGTACTTC. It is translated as CASRVTGDEQYF.